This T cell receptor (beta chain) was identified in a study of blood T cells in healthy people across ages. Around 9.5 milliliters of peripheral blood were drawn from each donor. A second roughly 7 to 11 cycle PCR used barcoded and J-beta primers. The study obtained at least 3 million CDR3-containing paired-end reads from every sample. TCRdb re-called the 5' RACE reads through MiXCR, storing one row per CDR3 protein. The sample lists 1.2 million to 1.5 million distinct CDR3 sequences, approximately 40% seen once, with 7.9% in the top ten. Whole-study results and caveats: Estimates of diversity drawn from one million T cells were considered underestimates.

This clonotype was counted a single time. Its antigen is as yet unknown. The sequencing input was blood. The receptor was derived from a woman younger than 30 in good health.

The CDR3 region is CASSHGTIYEQYF. For the CDR3, the DNA is TGTGCCAGCAGCCACGGGACAATCTACGAGCAGTACTTC. The chain is built from TRBV14 and TRBJ2-7; D possibly corresponds to TRBD1 (6 bases). V lost 3 bases to trimming and J lost 3 bases, with 9 bases between them. This CDR3 comprises 13 residues. Germline V gene sequence: CDR1 SGHDN, CDR2 FVKESK.